Following are 14 T cell receptor beta chains from one sample sequenced in a study of shared clonotypes between healthy human individuals. The protocol was immunoSEQ multiplex PCR, while the TCRdb copy is restricted to in-frame clones and leaves out a portion. The sample comprises roughly 500,000 clones, 90% to 96% of which are singletons, and about 0.054% rests with the top ten. The sequencing input was naive CD4+ T cells sorted from blood. Stated subset: CD45RA+ positively selected. These receptor sequences come from a woman aged 25 to 45 in good health.

This sequence joins TRBV7-6 and TRBJ2-3; 7 nucleotides agree with TRBD1. Trimming cost V 5 bases and J 3 bases; bases outside gene matches: 8. CDR3 length: 15 residues. The germline CDR1 and CDR2 sequences are SGHVS and FNYEAQ. Here the CDR3 reads CASSPQQGYTDTQYF. Written as DNA, the CDR3 is TGTGCCAGCAGCCCACAACAGGGGTATACAGATACGCAGTATTTT.

The chain has TRBV25-1 and TRBJ2-2; tentative D call: TRBD1 (6 bases). V was cut by 8 bases and J by 0 bases, with 16 bases left in between. The CDR3 runs 16 residues. Per the germline V gene, CDR1 is MGHDK and CDR2 is SYGVNS. CDR3 region: CASRGGTKPNTGELFF. The CDR3 nucleotides are TGTGCCAGCCGAGGTGGGACAAAGCCGAACACCGGGGAGCTGTTTTTT.

The table lists this clone with a count of one. This sequence joins TRBV6-5 and TRBJ2-2; the D is unclear. The V gene's germline CDR1 is MNHEY and CDR2 SVGAGI. V shed 5 bases and J shed 5 bases, with 6 bases lying between them. The CDR3 has 12 residues. The CDR3 sequence: CASSRPTGELFF. CDR3 nucleotides: TGTGCCAGCAGTCGACCGACCGGGGAGCTGTTTTTT.

The chain recombines TRBV5-5 with TRBJ1-4; D is perhaps TRBD1 (6 bases). V gave up 4 bases and J gave up 8 bases, with 15 bases separating them. The CDR3 has 14 residues. CDR1 is SGHKS, CDR2 YYEKEE, per germline (reference sequence). Written as DNA, the CDR3 is TGTGCCAGCAGCACCTCAGGGGTAAGGGAAAAACTGTTTTTT. This gives the protein CASSTSGVREKLFF. Combining the CDR3 with reference TRBV5-5 and TRBJ1-4 gives the whole variable domain DAGVTQSPTHLIKTRGQQVTLRCSPISGHKSVSWYQQVLGQGPQFIFQYYEKEERGRGNFPDRFSARQFPNYSSELNVNALLLGDSALYLCASSTSGVREKLFFGSGTQLSVL.

The DNA of the CDR3 is TGTGCCAGCAAGAGGGACAGGGACTACGAGCAGTACTTC. It codes for CASKRDRDYEQYF. The chain has TRBV28 and TRBJ2-7; 9 bases match TRBD1. V lost 7 bases, J lost 3 bases, and 4 bases stayed unmatched. Germline values: CDR1 MDHEN, CDR2 SYDVKM. CDR3 size: 13 residues.

The chain recombines TRBV30 with TRBJ1-6; weak D call: TRBD1 (5 bases). Germline V gene data show CDR1 as GTSNPN and CDR2 as SVGIG (reference sequence). The CDR3 is 16 amino acids. Trimming shortened V by 3 bases and J by 7 bases, and 19 bases separated the two germline ends. CDR3 in DNA: TGTGCCTGGAGCGGAGCCCGGGGGAAATTAAATTCACCCCTCCACTTT. Translating it yields CAWSGARGKLNSPLHF.

The sample holds a few counts of this clone. The rearrangement links TRBV7-9 to TRBJ2-7, with a tentative D call TRBD2 (5 bases). Germline values: CDR1 SEHNR, CDR2 FQNEAQ (reference sequence). Trimming took 3 bases from V and 3 from J, leaving 9 bases between them. This CDR3 is built from 13 residues. This CDR3 reads CASSLNGNYEQYF. The CDR3 nucleotides are TGTGCCAGCAGCTTGAACGGGAACTACGAGCAGTACTTC.

The chain recombines TRBV5-1 with TRBJ1-1; TRBD1 agrees at 8 bases. Germline assignment: CDR1 SGHRS and CDR2 YFSETQ. The CDR3 spans 15 residues. Losses at the gene ends were 5 bases for V and 1 base for J; bases not matched to a gene: 7. The CDR3 spells CASSRLDRGNTEAFF. The CDR3 nucleotides are TGCGCCAGCAGTCGGCTCGACAGGGGGAACACTGAAGCTTTCTTT.

J is TRBJ2-2 and V is TRBV28; 8 bases match TRBD1. With V trimmed by 7 bases and J by 4 bases, 8 bases remained unmatched. Germline-derived CDR1 and CDR2 are MDHEN and SYDVKM. The CDR3 has 15 amino acids. DNA for the CDR3: TGTGCCAGCACCTCAGGGGGCGGTCTCACCGGGGAGCTGTTTTTT. Translating gives CASTSGGGLTGELFF.

The J gene is TRBJ2-2, the V gene TRBV5-8; 8 nucleotides match TRBD1. This CDR3 is 15 amino acids long. CDR1 SGHTS and CDR2 YDEGEE come from the germline V gene. V trimming: 4 bases; J trimming: 6 bases; junction bases outside the gene matches: 8. In DNA form, the CDR3 reads TGTGCCAGCAGCGCCGGACAGGGCAGGGCCGGGGAGCTGTTTTTT. It codes for CASSAGQGRAGELFF.

CDR3 in DNA: TGTGCCAGCAGCCGAACGGGACAGGTTTATAGCAATCAGCCCCAGCATTTT. Residues: CASSRTGQVYSNQPQHF. The chain joins TRBV5-6 to TRBJ1-5; TRBD1 matches at 8 bases. Germline loops: CDR1 SGHDT, CDR2 YYEEEE. J gave up 0 bases and V 4 bases, and 9 bases lay outside the gene matches. The CDR3 is 17 amino acids.

This clone was counted a few times. J is TRBJ2-7 and V is TRBV6-1; 8 bases align to TRBD1. This CDR3 spans 15 amino acids. The V and J ends lost 5 bases and 2 bases, in that order; junction bases with no gene match: 8. CDR1 is MNHNS and CDR2 is SASEGT in the germline V gene. DNA of the CDR3: TGTGCCAGCAGTTTGACCGGGACAGGAGCCTACGAGCAGTACTTC. This encodes CASSLTGTGAYEQYF.

The V gene is TRBV1, the J gene TRBJ2-5; the DNA was not used to check the table's D call, TRBD2. TRBV1 is an annotated pseudogene. The CDR3 consists of 17 residues. The CDR3, as DNA: TGCACCAGCAGCCAAGTGAGCCTAGCGGGACCCCAAGAGACCCAGTACTTC. It is translated as CTSSQVSLAGPQETQYF.

The V call is TRBV18, the J call TRBJ1-5; 8 positions match TRBD1. The CDR3 runs to 14 residues. V was pared by 3 bases and J by 5 bases, with 3 bases of the junction left unmatched. Germline-derived CDR1 and CDR2 are KGHSH and LQKENI. CDR3 region: CASSPATGDQPQHF. The CDR3, as DNA: TGTGCCAGCTCACCTGCGACAGGGGATCAGCCCCAGCATTTT.